The 29 T cell receptor beta chains given below trace back to one sample, sequenced in a study of CD8 T cells in ankylosing spondylitis. Antigens of these TCRs are unknown. The study, taken as a whole, reports: Seemingly characteristic of ankylosing spondylitis blood was a TCR beta motif consisting of under 10 highly homologous variants.

One entry per CDR3 protein, called by TCRdb with MiXCR from the 5' RACE reads. The sample yields 750,000 to 850,000 distinct CDR3 sequences, 12% seen once. Sequenced sample: blood, either unsorted or a sorted T cell fraction (not recorded which). The receptors come from a male donor with ankylosing spondylitis.

This clonotype occurred a few times. The chain carries TRBV28 and TRBJ2-3, with D uncertain. Deletions cut 4 bases from V and 7 bases from J, with 6 bases between. This CDR3 contains 11 residues. CDR1 is MDHEN and CDR2 is SYDVKM in the germline V gene. The CDR3 here is CASSSSYTQYF. The CDR3 nucleotides read TGTGCCAGCAGTTCCAGCTATACGCAGTATTTT.

This clonotype appeared many times. The rearrangement links TRBV6-5 to TRBJ1-3; D unclear. CDR1 and CDR2 from the germline V gene are MNHEY and SVGAGI. The CDR3 length is 16 residues. Trimming left V 3 bases short and J 0 bases short, with 12 bases between. CDR3 amino acids: CASSYNGPDSGNTIYF. For the CDR3, the DNA is TGTGCCAGCAGTTATAACGGTCCGGACTCTGGAAACACCATATATTTT.

This clonotype was found many times. The rearrangement links TRBV29-1 to TRBJ2-4; D unresolved. Germline CDR1 reads SQVTM; CDR2 reads ANQGSEA. Trimming pared 6 bases from V and 0 bases from J, leaving 3 bases between. This CDR3 region has 11 residues. DNA of the CDR3: TGCAGCGTCGCAGCCAAAAACATTCAGTACTTC. Encoded protein: CSVAAKNIQYF.

The genes are TRBV20-1 and TRBJ2-7; D is uncertain. There are 13 residues in the CDR3. Germline V CDR1 and CDR2: DFQATT, SNEGSKA (reference sequence). V gave up 0 bases and J gave up 0 bases, with 6 bases separating them. CDR3 region: CSARDSRSYEQYF. CDR3 DNA sequence: TGCAGTGCTAGAGATTCACGCTCCTACGAGCAGTACTTC.

CDR3 DNA sequence: TGCAGTGCTCCGGGACACAGCACCTACGAGCAGTACTTC. Translation: CSAPGHSTYEQYF. This chain connects TRBV20-1 to TRBJ2-7; possibly TRBD1 for D (6 bases). CDR1 is DFQATT, CDR2 SNEGSKA, per germline (reference sequence). This CDR3 is 13 amino acids long. Trimming took 5 bases from V and 2 from J, leaving 13 bases between them.

The gene calls are TRBV20-1 and TRBJ1-4, with D possibly being TRBD1 (5 bases). Germline CDR1 DFQATT, CDR2 SNEGSKA (reference sequence). CDR3 length: 12 residues. This CDR3 is CSVGTDGEKLFF. The DNA of the CDR3 is TGCAGCGTCGGGACGGACGGCGAAAAACTGTTTTTT.

This clonotype was counted between two and nine times. The chain uses TRBV20-1 and TRBJ2-7; 9 bases map to TRBD1. Germline trimming cut 5 bases from V and 6 bases from J; bases unmatched to any gene: 8. The germline V gene encodes CDR1 DFQATT and CDR2 SNEGSKA (reference sequence). The CDR3 is 13 amino acids. The chain's CDR3 is CSASRDRVTEQYF. Written as DNA, the CDR3 is TGCAGTGCTTCGAGGGACAGGGTAACCGAGCAGTACTTC.

The rearrangement joins TRBV7-2 to TRBJ1-5; D call uncertain. V was shortened by 3 bases and J by 0 bases, with 9 bases between the two germline ends. Germline loops: CDR1 SGHTA, CDR2 FQGNSA. This CDR3 has 15 residues. Here the CDR3 reads CASSLRVGSNQPQHF. The CDR3 bases are TGTGCCAGCAGCTTGCGGGTCGGTAGCAATCAGCCCCAGCATTTT.

V is TRBV4-2 and J is TRBJ1-3; tentative D call: TRBD1 (6 bases). The V gene's germline CDR1 is LGHNA and CDR2 YNFKEQ. The CDR3 consists of 15 residues. V dropped 6 bases and J dropped 2 bases, with 14 bases sitting between them. In DNA form, the CDR3 reads TGTGCCAGCAGTCAGGACAGATATACTGGAAACACCATATATTTT. It is translated as CASSQDRYTGNTIYF.

This clonotype was counted many times. The chain joins TRBV7-9 to TRBJ2-3, with D perhaps matching TRBD1 (5 bases). Germline CDR1 is SEHNR and CDR2 is FQNEAQ (reference sequence). The CDR3 runs 13 residues. V lost 4 bases and J lost 6, with 11 bases in between. The DNA of the CDR3 is TGTGCCAGCAGCTCTTCTGGGGCGGATACGCAGTATTTT. Its protein product is CASSSSGADTQYF.

The chain couples TRBV24-1 to TRBJ1-3; D is perhaps TRBD1 (5 bases). CDR1 is KGHDR, CDR2 SFDVKD, per germline. CDR3 length: 13 residues. Trimming shortened V by 9 bases and J by 2 bases, and 10 bases separated the two germline ends. Written as DNA, the CDR3 is TGTGCCACCCGGGGGGGTCCTGGAAACACCATATATTTT. The encoded protein is CATRGGPGNTIYF.

The table lists this clonotype with a few counts. V is TRBV27 and J is TRBJ2-3; tentatively, D is TRBD1 (5 bases). The CDR3 totals 17 residues. V was trimmed by 5 bases and J by 1 base, leaving 19 bases between them. Looked up from germline, CDR1 is MNHEY and CDR2 is SMNVEV (reference sequence). CDR3 in amino acids: CASSPSRAGWGTDTQYF. CDR3 coding DNA: TGTGCCAGCAGTCCAAGCAGGGCTGGGTGGGGCACAGATACGCAGTATTTT.

V gene TRBV9 combines with J gene TRBJ2-7; D assignment may be TRBD1 or TRBD2 (5 bases each). Germline loops: CDR1 SGDLS, CDR2 YYNGEE. V was cut by 0 bases and J by 2 bases, with 9 bases left in between. The CDR3 is made up of 14 amino acids. The DNA for the CDR3 is TGTGCCAGCAGCGTAGGGGACCTGGCCTACGAGCAGTACTTC. Protein sequence: CASSVGDLAYEQYF.

This clonotype was observed once. The chain recombines TRBV4-2 with TRBJ2-2; 7 bases line up with TRBD2. The V segment lost 3 bases and the J segment 0 bases; nucleotides outside the gene matches: 7. Per germline, CDR1 LGHNA and CDR2 YNFKEQ. CDR3 size: 17 residues. The CDR3 sequence is CASSHRRGEPNTGELFF. CDR3 sequence (DNA): TGTGCCAGCAGCCATCGACGGGGGGAGCCGAACACCGGGGAGCTGTTTTTT.

This chain links TRBV5-1 with TRBJ2-1; D tentatively fits TRBD1 or TRBD2 (5 bases each). The CDR3 is made up of 14 amino acids. Deletions cut 6 bases from V and 4 bases from J, with 14 bases between. Germline lookup yields CDR1 SGHRS and CDR2 YFSETQ. The DNA for the CDR3 is TGCGCCAGCACGAGGGGAAGTCGATACAATGAGCAGTTCTTC. Translation gives CASTRGSRYNEQFF.

The rearrangement joins TRBV4-3 to TRBJ2-1; TRBD2 might be the D (5 bases). The CDR3 loop spans 16 amino acids. Looked up from germline, CDR1 is LGHNA and CDR2 is YSLEER. Trimming shortened V by 1 base and J by 4 bases, and 14 bases separated the two germline ends. The CDR3 DNA reads TGCGCCAGCAGCCAAGGGTCGTGGGAGCCGTACAATGAGCAGTTCTTC. This encodes CASSQGSWEPYNEQFF.

This chain uses TRBV6-2 or TRBV6-3 with TRBJ1-1; D may be TRBD1 (6 bases). Germline V CDR1 and CDR2: MNHEY, SVGEGT. The CDR3 covers 15 residues. V was clipped by 4 bases and J by 5 bases, with 17 bases between them. The CDR3 DNA is TGTGCCAGCAGTTCGGCAGGGGCTGGGGAAACTGAAGCTTTCTTT. Translating it yields CASSSAGAGETEAFF.

The rearrangement joins TRBV5-1 to TRBJ2-1, with 9 bases aligning to TRBD1. The germline V gene has CDR1 SGHRS and CDR2 YFSETQ. The trim removed 5 bases at V and 5 bases at J, leaving 5 bases unmatched. The CDR3 consists of 14 residues. CDR3 sequence: CASRPGTGNNEQFF. DNA of the CDR3: TGCGCCAGCAGGCCCGGGACAGGGAACAATGAGCAGTTCTTC.

This clonotype appeared a few times. V is TRBV5-1 and J is TRBJ2-7; TRBD1 might be the D (6 bases). There are 14 residues in the CDR3. CDR1 is SGHRS, CDR2 YFSETQ, per germline. Trimming stripped 6 bases from V and 0 bases from J, with 13 bases between. The CDR3 protein is CASTSRQDSYEQYF. Here the CDR3 DNA reads TGCGCCAGCACCTCAAGACAGGACTCCTACGAGCAGTACTTC.

CDR3: CATSRDPGTEQYF. Here the CDR3 DNA reads TGTGCCACCAGCAGAGATCCCGGGACCGAGCAGTACTTC. The genes are TRBV15 and TRBJ2-7; D may match TRBD1 or TRBD2 (5 bases each). Germline V gene sequence: CDR1 LNHNV, CDR2 YYDKDF (reference sequence). The CDR3 has 13 residues. Trimming pared 0 bases from V and 6 bases from J, leaving 9 bases between.

The chain combines TRBV5-4 with TRBJ2-7; D gene unclear. V lost 2 bases and J 1 base, leaving 4 bases between the germline ends. The CDR3 totals 12 residues. Germline CDR1 and CDR2: SGHNT and YYREEE (reference sequence). The chain's CDR3 is CASSFHSYEQYF. For the CDR3, the DNA is TGTGCCAGCAGCTTCCATTCCTACGAGCAGTACTTC.

In its sample, this clonotype was seen a few times. V is TRBV20-1 and J is TRBJ2-2; TRBD1 is a possible D gene (6 bases). Germline V gene data show CDR1 as DFQATT and CDR2 as SNEGSKA (reference sequence). Deletions cut 1 base from V and 0 bases from J, with 9 bases between. CDR3 length equals 15 residues. The CDR3: CSARGDIANTGELFF. DNA of the CDR3: TGCAGTGCTAGAGGGGACATAGCGAACACCGGGGAGCTGTTTTTT.

This chain uses TRBV12-3 or TRBV12-4 with TRBJ2-7; D is possibly TRBD1 (6 bases). V lost 5 bases and J lost 4, with 18 bases in between. The CDR3 spans 15 residues. CDR3 sequence reads: CASSPTGFPSYEQYF. The DNA for the CDR3 is TGTGCCAGCAGTCCAACAGGGTTTCCCTCTTACGAGCAGTACTTC.

The chain uses TRBV5-1 and TRBJ2-2; 9 bases align to TRBD2. Germline lookup yields CDR1 SGHRS and CDR2 YFSETQ. The CDR3 loop spans 15 amino acids. The trim removed 3 bases at V and 2 bases at J, leaving 2 bases unmatched. As DNA, the CDR3 is TGCGCCAGCAGCTCGGGACTAGCTAACACCGGGGAGCTGTTTTTT. Protein product: CASSSGLANTGELFF.

This clonotype turned up a few times. The DNA of the CDR3 is TGTGCCACCACGAAGGGGGCCTCCTACGAGCAGTACTTC. Translation gives CATTKGASYEQYF. The rearrangement joins TRBV6-2 or TRBV6-3 to TRBJ2-7; 7 bases align to TRBD1. Germline lookup yields CDR1 MNHEY and CDR2 SVGEGT. The CDR3 covers 13 residues. V trimming: 10 bases; J trimming: 0 bases; junction bases outside the gene matches: 6.

The chain carries TRBV15 and TRBJ2-5, with 7 bases fitting TRBD1. The CDR3 covers 14 residues. Trimming took 6 bases from V and 0 from J; bases not matched to a gene: 4. The germline CDR1 and CDR2 sequences are LNHNV and YYDKDF (reference sequence). CDR3 residues: CATSATGDQETQYF. DNA of the CDR3: TGTGCCACCAGTGCAACAGGGGACCAAGAGACCCAGTACTTC.

The rearrangement joins TRBV30 to TRBJ2-4; the match to TRBD2 covers 9 bases. This CDR3 comprises 16 residues. CDR1 and CDR2 from the germline V gene are GTSNPN and SVGIG (reference sequence). V was clipped by 5 bases and J by 6 bases; unmatched bases: 14. The CDR3 nucleotides are TGTGCCTGGGCCCCAAGGTTAGCGGGAGTGGGAAACATTCAGTACTTC. Protein: CAWAPRLAGVGNIQYF. The full variable domain, in which reference TRBV30 and TRBJ2-4 provide the parts outside the CDR3, is SQTIHQWPATLVQPVGSPLSLECTVEGTSNPNLYWYRQAAGRGLQLLFYSVGIGQISSEVPQNLSASRPQDRQFILSSKKLLLSDSGFYLCAWAPRLAGVGNIQYFGAGTRLSVL.

This clonotype has just one count. The chain has TRBV20-1 and TRBJ2-7; D possibly uses TRBD1 or TRBD2 (5 bases each). The DNA matches TRBJ2-1 better at its end, which makes the J call doubtful. This CDR3 region has 12 residues. From germline, CDR1 is DFQATT and CDR2 SNEGSKA (reference sequence). Here the CDR3 reads CSARDRTYEQFF. CDR3 bases: TGCAGTGCCCGGGACCGGACCTACGAGCAGTTCTTC.

This clonotype was recorded a few times. V usage is TRBV24-1 and J usage is TRBJ2-1, with TRBD1 matching over 7 bases. Germline V gene data show CDR1 as KGHDR and CDR2 as SFDVKD. J was trimmed by 0 bases and V by 4 bases; bases with no gene match: 8. The CDR3 covers 17 residues. Written as DNA, the CDR3 is TGTGCCACCAGTGAGCCATCTAGGGACAGCTCCTACAATGAGCAGTTCTTC. Protein sequence: CATSEPSRDSSYNEQFF.